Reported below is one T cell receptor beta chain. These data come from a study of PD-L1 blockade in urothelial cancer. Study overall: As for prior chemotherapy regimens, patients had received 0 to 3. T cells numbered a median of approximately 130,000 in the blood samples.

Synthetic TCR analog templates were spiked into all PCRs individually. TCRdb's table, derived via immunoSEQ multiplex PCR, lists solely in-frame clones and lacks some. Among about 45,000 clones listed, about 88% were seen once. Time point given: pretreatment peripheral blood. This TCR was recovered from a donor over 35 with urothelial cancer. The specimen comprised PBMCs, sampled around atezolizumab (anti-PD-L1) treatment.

This CDR3 is CASSPRGLAGNEQFF. The CDR3 DNA follows: TGTGCCAGCAGCCCCCGGGGACTAGCGGGAAATGAGCAGTTCTTC. The V call is TRBV11-3, the J call TRBJ2-1; 13 positions agree with TRBD2. Germline CDR1 and CDR2: SGHNT and YENEEA. V gave up 5 bases and J gave up 7 bases; unmatched junction bases: 5. CDR3 length: 15 residues.